The rows below give T cell receptor beta chains drawn from one sample of a study of T cell responses to AZD1222 COVID-19 vaccine. TCRdb's table, derived via immunoSEQ multiplex PCR, lists solely in-frame clones and lacks some. The sample holds 110,000 or so clones, roughly 87% seen once. Sequencing was performed on peripheral blood, taken on day 0 of MenACWY control vaccination. The receptors were gathered from an adult in good health. CDR3s include the opening cysteine and the closing phenylalanine or tryptophan. The D gene is left open where the match is weak. Only part of the rows carry a size: once, few, many, or a class if the clone is expanded.

J gene	clone size	D gene	V gene	CDR3 DNA	CDR3 protein
TRBJ1-2	NA	NA	TRBV2	TGTGCCAGCAGTATTTCAGTTCCTTGGGGCTACACCTTC	CASSISVPWGYTF
TRBJ2-2	NA	NA	TRBV6-2/TRBV6-3	TGTGCCAGCAGCTCTTTCGGGACAACGAACACCGGGGAGCTGTTTTTT	CASSSFGTTNTGELFF
TRBJ2-7	NA	TRBD2	TRBV7-8	TGTGCCAGCAGCTCATTAGCGGGATCCTACGAGCAGTACTTC	CASSSLAGSYEQYF
TRBJ1-1	NA	TRBD1	TRBV9	TGTGCCAGCAGCGTGGGATGGACAGGGTGGGCCACTGAAGCTTTCTTT	CASSVGWTGWATEAFF
TRBJ2-1	NA	NA	TRBV4-2	TGTGCCAGCAGCCAAGAGGGCAGCGGCGGCATTTACAATGAGCAGTTCTTC	CASSQEGSGGIYNEQFF
TRBJ2-2	once	TRBD2	TRBV7-3	TGTGCCAGCAGCTTACGGGCGGGAGGATCGACCGGGGAGCTGTTTTTT	CASSLRAGGSTGELFF
TRBJ1-1	NA	NA	TRBV7-9	TGTGCCAGCAGAGGACGTAGTAGGCTGAACACTGAAGCTTTCTTT	CASRGRSRLNTEAFF
TRBJ1-1	NA	NA	TRBV28	TGTGCCAGCAGGTTTATATCAGTTGCGAACACTGAAGCTTTCTTT	CASRFISVANTEAFF
TRBJ2-7	NA	TRBD1	TRBV7-3	TGTGCCAGCAGCAAAGAACCGGGACAGACGTGGAAGCAGTACTTC	CASSKEPGQTWKQYF
TRBJ1-2	once	NA	TRBV7-2	TGTGCCAGCAGCCCGCGGGGGTACCCGATCAACTATGGCTACACCTTC	CASSPRGYPINYGYTF
TRBJ1-5	NA	NA	TRBV7-6	TGTGCCAGCAGCTTAGCGGTGGGGGCCGGGGGCAATCAGCCCCAGCATTTT	CASSLAVGAGGNQPQHF
TRBJ2-7	NA	NA	TRBV5-5	TGTGCCAGCAGCCTGAGGTACGGGACCACTTTTTCTTACGAGCAGTACTTC	CASSLRYGTTFSYEQYF
TRBJ1-3	NA	NA	TRBV10-3	TGTGCCATCAGTGGACTTTTCGACGGCTTCTCTGGAAACACCATATATTTT	CAISGLFDGFSGNTIYF
TRBJ1-3	NA	NA	TRBV2	TGTGCCAGCACCGGCGCAGGAGGGGCTGGAAACACCATATATTTT	CASTGAGGAGNTIYF
TRBJ2-6	NA	NA	TRBV27	TGTGCCAGCAGTCTATATCCCCCCTCCAAGGGGGCTGGGGCCAACGTCCTGACTTTC	CASSLYPPSKGAGANVLTF
TRBJ2-7	NA	TRBD1	TRBV5-6	TGTGCCAGCAGCGCTTGGCCGACAGGGTTCGAGCAGTACTTC	CASSAWPTGFEQYF
TRBJ2-4	NA	NA	TRBV25-1	TGTGCCAGCAACCACGAAAACATTCAGTACTTC	CASNHENIQYF
TRBJ2-7	NA	NA	TRBV27	TGTGCCAGCAGTCCAAGAGGGAATTCCGAATACGAGCAGTACTTC	CASSPRGNSEYEQYF
TRBJ2-3	NA	NA	TRBV7-2	TGTGCCAGCAGCTACACACTGGGAGATTCCGATACGCAGTATTTT	CASSYTLGDSDTQYF
TRBJ1-2	NA	NA	TRBV4-3	TGCGCCAGCAGCCGTTCGACAGAGTTCTATGGCTACACCTTC	CASSRSTEFYGYTF